This note documents a single TCR beta chain sequence. The antigen remains undetermined. The sample comes from a study of radiotherapy plus CTLA-4 blockade in lung cancer. Findings of the study overall: Tumor-derived TCR clones expanded in blood after radiotherapy plus ipilimumab.

TCRdb's copy holds only in-frame clones and misses some; the assay was immunoSEQ multiplex PCR. Among tens of thousands of clones listed, 83% were seen once. The clonotype was recovered from a human donor with non-small cell lung cancer who had stable disease on radiotherapy plus ipilimumab. This sample comprised peripheral blood, obtained from a patient treated with radiotherapy plus ipilimumab.

Written as DNA, the CDR3 is TGTGCCAGCAGCTTGGGGTGGGCGGCCGACGAGCAGTACTTC. Residues: CASSLGWAADEQYF. The gene calls are TRBV5-6 and TRBJ2-7; D ambiguous. CDR1 and CDR2 (germline): SGHDT, YYEEEE. Trimming took 0 bases from V and 5 from J, leaving 12 bases between them. The CDR3 runs 14 residues.